This T cell receptor beta chain was sequenced in a study of brain T cells in children with intractable seizures. CDR3 length: 17 residues. V lost 2 bases and J lost 5; bases outside the gene matches: 9. CDR1 and CDR2 (germline): SGHTA, FQGTGA. TCRdb's copy holds only in-frame clones and misses some; the assay was immunoSEQ multiplex PCR. The table has just under 65,000 clones, roughly 95% seen once. The sequence was collected from a boy younger than two with focal cortical dysplasia and intractable seizures. Sample: peripheral blood, taken at surgery. The chain combines TRBV7-3 with TRBJ2-7; TRBD2 matches at 13 bases. The CDR3 spells CASSLWTSGRVAHEQYF. DNA of the CDR3: TGTGCCAGCAGCTTATGGACTAGCGGGAGAGTCGCGCACGAGCAGTACTTC.